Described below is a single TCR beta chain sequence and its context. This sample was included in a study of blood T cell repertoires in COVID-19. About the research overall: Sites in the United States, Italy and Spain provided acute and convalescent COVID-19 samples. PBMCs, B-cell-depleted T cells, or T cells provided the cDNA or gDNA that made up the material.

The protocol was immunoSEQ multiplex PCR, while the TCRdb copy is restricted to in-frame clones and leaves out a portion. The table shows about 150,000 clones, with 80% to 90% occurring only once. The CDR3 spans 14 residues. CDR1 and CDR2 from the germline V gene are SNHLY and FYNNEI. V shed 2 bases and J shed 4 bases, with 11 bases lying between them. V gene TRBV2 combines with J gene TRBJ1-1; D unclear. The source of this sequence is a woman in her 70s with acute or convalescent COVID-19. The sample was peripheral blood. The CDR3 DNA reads TGTGCCAGCAGTGAAAGGGAGTCCCCCACTGAAGCTTTCTTT. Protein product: CASSERESPTEAFF.